A single sample gave rise to the 28 T cell receptor beta chains below, sequenced in a study of blood T cell repertoires in COVID-19. Profiled with immunoSEQ multiplex PCR; TCRdb holds only in-frame clones, not every one. The data show tens of thousands of clones, approximately 90% seen once. The sequencing sample was made of peripheral blood. These receptors came from a human donor in a cohort sampled during active COVID-19.

The chain uses TRBV7-9 and TRBJ1-2, with TRBD1 as a possible D gene (6 bases). This CDR3 has 12 residues. Germline loops: CDR1 SEHNR, CDR2 FQNEAQ (reference sequence). V was shortened by 7 bases and J by 2 bases, with 8 bases between the two germline ends. The CDR3 sequence: CASNDRNYGYTF. For the CDR3, the DNA is TGTGCCAGCAATGACAGGAACTATGGCTACACCTTC.

This clone showed up just once. This chain connects TRBV24-1 to TRBJ2-5; tentatively, D is TRBD1 (8 bases). V was trimmed by 4 bases and J by 0 bases, leaving 14 bases between them. From germline, CDR1 is KGHDR and CDR2 SFDVKD. The CDR3 totals 16 residues. As DNA, the CDR3 is TGTGCCACCAGTGACACAGGGGGGGGTTACCAAGAGACCCAGTACTTC. Translation: CATSDTGGGYQETQYF.

The gene calls are TRBV9 and TRBJ2-1, with 11 bases identical to TRBD1. This CDR3 is 16 amino acids long. V lost 1 base, J lost 4 bases, and 4 bases stayed unmatched. CDR1 SGDLS and CDR2 YYNGEE come from the germline V gene. The CDR3 DNA reads TGTGCCAGCAGCGTAAAAGGGACAGGGGGGTACAATGAGCAGTTCTTC. It yields the protein CASSVKGTGGYNEQFF.

The CDR3 loop reads CASSYYQGEDYGYTF. The CDR3 DNA is TGTGCCAGCAGTTACTATCAGGGTGAGGACTATGGCTACACCTTC. The rearrangement links TRBV6-6 to TRBJ1-2, with D maybe TRBD1 (5 bases). The germline V gene encodes CDR1 MNHNY and CDR2 SVGAGI (reference sequence). CDR3 length: 15 residues. V lost 1 base and J 3 bases, leaving 12 bases between the germline ends.

This sequence joins TRBV6-2 or TRBV6-3 and TRBJ1-1, with D uncertain. Looked up from germline, CDR1 is MNHEY and CDR2 is SVGEGT. Trimming stripped 0 bases from V and 5 bases from J, with 7 bases between. This CDR3 has 13 amino acids. The CDR3 spells CASSYSGRTEAFF. CDR3 nucleotide sequence: TGTGCCAGCAGTTACTCGGGGAGGACTGAAGCTTTCTTT.

The chain joins TRBV18 to TRBJ2-3; D is possibly TRBD2 (6 bases). The CDR3 has 13 residues. CDR1 and CDR2 from the germline V gene are KGHSH and LQKENI. The ends were cut back, 4 bases at V and 2 bases at J, with 7 bases in the middle. This CDR3 reads CASSRTNTDTQYF. DNA for the CDR3: TGTGCCAGCTCACGGACTAACACAGATACGCAGTATTTT.

The chain combines TRBV7-2 with TRBJ2-3, with D unclear. V lost 5 bases to trimming and J lost 4 bases, with 10 bases between them. The CDR3 runs 13 residues. Germline CDR1 SGHTA, CDR2 FQGNSA. In DNA, the CDR3 is TGTGCCAGCAGCCTAGTTTTCTCAGATACGCAGTATTTT. It translates to CASSLVFSDTQYF.

The chain employs TRBV15 and TRBJ1-5; D gene unclear. This CDR3 region has 15 residues. V lost 0 bases and J 3 bases, leaving 9 bases between the germline ends. Germline V gene data show CDR1 as LNHNV and CDR2 as YYDKDF (reference sequence). Here the CDR3 reads CATSRDSANNQPQHF. The CDR3, as DNA: TGTGCCACCAGCAGAGACTCAGCGAACAATCAGCCCCAGCATTTT.

This clone was found once. The rearrangement links TRBV3-1 (or the pseudogene TRBV3-2) to TRBJ1-6; 8 nucleotides match TRBD1. The V gene end was trimmed by 4 bases and the J gene end by 7 bases; junction bases not matched to a gene: 9. The germline CDR1 and CDR2 sequences are LGHDT and YNNKEL (reference sequence). The length of the CDR3 is 16 residues. The CDR3 region is CASSPRGQGRNSPLHF. Written as DNA, the CDR3 is TGTGCCAGCAGCCCCAGAGGACAGGGTCGAAATTCACCCCTCCACTTT.

This clone appeared a single time. The chain couples TRBV6-5 to TRBJ1-1, with 10 bases lining up with TRBD1. CDR1 is MNHEY and CDR2 is SVGAGI in the germline V gene. This CDR3 has 13 amino acids. J gave up 6 bases and V 6 bases, and 4 bases lay outside the gene matches. The CDR3 region has the DNA TGTGCCAGCAGCCAAGGACAGGGGGCTGAAGCTTTCTTT. It specifies CASSQGQGAEAFF.

The chain is built from TRBV9 and TRBJ2-3; TRBD2 aligns across 10 bases. CDR1 and CDR2 (germline): SGDLS, YYNGEE. V lost 3 bases to trimming and J lost 0 bases; unmatched junction nucleotides: 1. This CDR3 comprises 15 residues. CDR3: CASSETSGSTDTQYF. DNA of the CDR3: TGTGCCAGCAGCGAGACTAGCGGGAGCACAGATACGCAGTATTTT.

The rearrangement joins TRBV10-3 to TRBJ2-4; 8 nucleotides agree with TRBD1. Trimming took 0 bases from V and 4 from J; bases not matched to a gene: 5. The length of the CDR3 is 16 residues. CDR1 ENHRY and CDR2 SYGVKD come from the germline V gene. CDR3 sequence reads: CAISESTDRAKNIQYF. DNA of the CDR3: TGTGCCATCAGTGAGTCAACGGACAGGGCTAAAAACATTCAGTACTTC.

This rearrangement joins TRBV6-5 to TRBJ1-2; D not certain. Per the germline V gene, CDR1 is MNHEY and CDR2 is SVGAGI. V lost 6 bases and J 6 bases, leaving 17 bases between the germline ends. The CDR3 is made up of 14 amino acids. CDR3 DNA sequence: TGTGCCAGCAGACCTGGGCCAGCTCTTGATGGCTACACCTTC. Its protein is CASRPGPALDGYTF.

The genes are TRBV30 and TRBJ2-2; a possible D gene is TRBD1 (5 bases). CDR3 length: 14 amino acids. CDR1 GTSNPN and CDR2 SVGIG come from the germline V gene (reference sequence). The ends were cut back, 2 bases at V and 4 bases at J, with 11 bases in the middle. DNA of the CDR3: TGTGCCTGGAGTTTCCCCAGGGCCACCGGGGAGCTGTTTTTT. Its protein is CAWSFPRATGELFF.

CDR3: CASSRRQSNQPQHF. CDR3 bases: TGTGCCAGCAGTCGCCGACAGAGCAATCAGCCCCAGCATTTT. This chain links TRBV6-5 with TRBJ1-5, with D perhaps TRBD1 (5 bases). The CDR3 is 14 amino acids. The V and J ends lost 5 bases and 1 base respectively, with 9 bases between them. Germline values: CDR1 MNHEY, CDR2 SVGAGI.

The chain uses TRBV19 and TRBJ1-2; the D is unclear. Germline V gives CDR1 LNHDA, CDR2 SQIVND (reference sequence). The CDR3 is 18 residues long. Trimming removed 0 bases at V and 4 bases at J, with 21 bases between. The DNA of the CDR3 is TGTGCCAGTAGTATAGATCAGAATCCCGCCAGGCCAGGCTATGGCTACACCTTC. Residues: CASSIDQNPARPGYGYTF.

This sequence joins TRBV19 and TRBJ1-5; the match to TRBD1 covers 7 bases. Germline-derived CDR1 and CDR2 are LNHDA and SQIVND (reference sequence). J was trimmed by 0 bases and V by 8 bases; bases with no gene match: 13. The length of the CDR3 is 17 residues. The CDR3 here is CASHIQGVGYSNQPQHF. The DNA of the CDR3 is TGTGCCAGTCATATCCAGGGGGTAGGATATAGCAATCAGCCCCAGCATTTT.

This clone is judged medium-sized. The chain recombines TRBV12-3 or TRBV12-4 with TRBJ1-1; tentatively, D is TRBD1 (5 bases). The CDR3 runs to 12 residues. V lost 6 bases to trimming and J lost 7 bases, with 12 bases between them. CDR3 sequence: CASREGSSEAFF. The CDR3 nucleotides are TGTGCCAGCAGGGAGGGGTCCAGTGAAGCTTTCTTT.

There are a few counts of this clone. The rearrangement joins TRBV5-1 to TRBJ2-2; perhaps TRBD1 as D (5 bases). The CDR3 contains 14 residues. Germline-derived CDR1 and CDR2 are SGHRS and YFSETQ. Trimming left V 0 bases short and J 7 bases short, with 10 bases between. CDR3 in amino acids: CASSLGGADGELFF. CDR3 nucleotides: TGCGCCAGCAGCTTGGGGGGCGCGGACGGGGAGCTGTTTTTT.

This CDR3 reads CASSSLAGSTDTQYF. CDR3 nucleotides: TGTGCCAGCAGTTCCCTAGCGGGGAGCACAGATACGCAGTATTTT. V gene TRBV28 combines with J gene TRBJ2-3; 9 nucleotides agree with TRBD2. After removal of 4 bases from V and 0 bases from J, the junction contained 2 bases not matched to a gene. Germline values: CDR1 MDHEN, CDR2 SYDVKM. The CDR3 extends over 15 amino acids.

Only a few counts were recorded for this clone. A junction boundary mismatches the germline segment, possibly from a read error. J is TRBJ2-7 and V is TRBV5-1; maybe TRBD1 (5 bases). CDR1 is SGHRS, CDR2 YFSETQ, per germline. This CDR3 contains 12 residues. CDR3 sequence: CASSQGALGKSF. In DNA, the CDR3 is TGCGCCAGCAGCCAAGGGGCCCTCGGCAAGAGTTTC.

This chain links TRBV6-6 with TRBJ1-4; D is unclear. V dropped 2 bases and J dropped 5 bases, with 12 bases sitting between them. CDR3 length equals 15 residues. The germline CDR1 and CDR2 sequences are MNHNY and SVGAGI (reference sequence). As DNA, the CDR3 is TGTGCCAGCAGTTACCCGTCGTCGGGGAATGAAAAACTGTTTTTT. Protein sequence: CASSYPSSGNEKLFF.

The chain uses TRBV9 and TRBJ1-1; TRBD1 matches at 8 bases. V shed 3 bases, J shed 1 base, and the junction held 5 bases outside the gene matches. The CDR3 is 15 residues long. Germline V CDR1 and CDR2: SGDLS, YYNGEE. CDR3 nucleotides: TGTGCCAGCAGCGCTTTGGGGACAGGGAACACTGAAGCTTTCTTT. Translated: CASSALGTGNTEAFF.

The J gene is TRBJ2-7, the V gene TRBV7-9; D is undetermined. The V gene's germline CDR1 is SEHNR and CDR2 FQNEAQ (reference sequence). V dropped 5 bases and J dropped 4 bases, with 9 bases sitting between them. This CDR3 has 12 amino acids. CDR3 bases: TGTGCCAGCAGCCGAGCGTCTTACGAGCAGTACTTC. This translates into CASSRASYEQYF.

This chain links TRBV2 with TRBJ1-2; no clear D gene. This CDR3 region has 12 residues. Trimming removed 2 bases at V and 4 bases at J, with 5 bases between. Germline-derived CDR1 and CDR2 are SNHLY and FYNNEI. The CDR3 loop reads CASSENTYGYTF. In DNA form, the CDR3 reads TGTGCCAGCAGTGAAAACACCTATGGCTACACCTTC.

This clone was seen a few times. The V gene is TRBV6-1, the J gene TRBJ1-6; tentatively, D is TRBD1 (5 bases). Per the germline V gene, CDR1 is MNHNS and CDR2 is SASEGT. V was pared by 0 bases and J by 10 bases, with 13 bases between. The CDR3 extends over 15 amino acids. The CDR3: CASSEADGAGSPLHF. In DNA, the CDR3 is TGTGCCAGCAGTGAAGCCGACGGGGCGGGATCACCCCTCCACTTT.

This clone has only a few counts. The V and J genes are TRBV27 and TRBJ2-1; 12 positions match TRBD1. Germline V gene lookup returns CDR1 MNHEY and CDR2 SMNVEV (reference sequence). The CDR3 sequence is 16 residues long. V lost 6 bases and J lost 8; bases outside the gene matches: 11. DNA of the CDR3: TGTGCCAGCAGCTCACCTCCGGGACAGGGGGCCCATGAGCAGTTCTTC. This encodes CASSSPPGQGAHEQFF.

This clone was counted once. The CDR3 sequence is CASSRDAQVHNEQFF. In DNA form, the CDR3 reads TGCGCCAGCAGCCGAGACGCACAGGTCCACAATGAGCAGTTCTTC. This chain joins TRBV4-3 and TRBJ2-1; possibly TRBD1 for D (5 bases). The CDR3 spans 15 residues. Trimming pared 4 bases from V and 5 bases from J, leaving 15 bases between. CDR1 and CDR2 (germline): LGHNA, YSLEER.